This TCR beta chain emerged from a study of T cell responses to AZD1222 COVID-19 vaccine. Study-wide results and caveats: Clonal diversity was possibly underestimated, and white British individuals and females predominated among donors. Only after the peak T cell response were repertoires sampled.

The repertoire was sequenced with immunoSEQ multiplex PCR; TCRdb's copy has only in-frame clones and lacks some. The sample records about 130,000 clones, over 75% being singletons. About this clone itself: Its antigen is still unknown.

Germline V gives CDR1 LNHDA, CDR2 SQIVND (reference sequence). The CDR3 is 16 residues long. Between the trimmed V and J ends, which lost 2 bases and 7 bases, there was a span of 18 bases. The J gene is TRBJ1-5, the V gene TRBV19; TRBD1 is a possible D gene (6 bases). The specimen was peripheral blood, collected on day 0 of AZD1222 vaccination. This clonotype was sampled from an adult in good health. Here the CDR3 reads CASSITGPGTNQPQHF. The CDR3 nucleotides read TGTGCCAGTAGTATAACAGGGCCTGGGACCAACCAGCCCCAGCATTTT.